This T cell receptor beta chain originates from a study of OX40 agonist ivuxolimab in advanced cancers. Whole-study context: Hepatocellular carcinoma, melanoma, renal cell or head and neck cancer affected the dose-escalation patients.

Sequencing was performed with immunoSEQ multiplex PCR; in TCRdb, only in-frame clones are kept and a portion is missing. The sample records about 46,000 clones, 90% to 95% being singletons. Source: CD4+ or CD8+ T cells sorted from blood, taken in a trial of the OX40 agonist ivuxolimab. This receptor was identified in an adult with an advanced solid tumor such as melanoma, head and neck, liver or kidney cancer.

This CDR3 reads CASTETTSTDTQYF. Here the CDR3 DNA reads TGTGCCAGTACAGAAACTACTAGCACAGATACGCAGTATTTT. The rearrangement uses TRBV19 and TRBJ2-3; D ambiguous. Trimming removed 7 bases from V and 0 bases from J, with 11 bases in between. Germline CDR1 reads LNHDA; CDR2 reads SQIVND (reference sequence). The length of the CDR3 is 14 residues.